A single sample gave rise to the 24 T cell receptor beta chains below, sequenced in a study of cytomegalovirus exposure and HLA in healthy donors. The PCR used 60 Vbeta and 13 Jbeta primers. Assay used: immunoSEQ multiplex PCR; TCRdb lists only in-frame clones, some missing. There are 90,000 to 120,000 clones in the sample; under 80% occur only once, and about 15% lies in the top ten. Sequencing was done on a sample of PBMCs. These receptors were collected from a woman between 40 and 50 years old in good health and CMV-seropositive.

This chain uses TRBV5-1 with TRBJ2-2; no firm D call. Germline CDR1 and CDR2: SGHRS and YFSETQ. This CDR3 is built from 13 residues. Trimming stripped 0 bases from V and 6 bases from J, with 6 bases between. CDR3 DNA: TGCGCCAGCAGCTTGGACCTACCCGGGGAGCTGTTTTTT. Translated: CASSLDLPGELFF.

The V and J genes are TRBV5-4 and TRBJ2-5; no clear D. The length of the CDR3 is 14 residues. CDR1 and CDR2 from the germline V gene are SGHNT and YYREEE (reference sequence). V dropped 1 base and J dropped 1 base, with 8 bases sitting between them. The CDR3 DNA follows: TGTGCCAGCAGCTTGTCCAGGATCCAAGAGACCCAGTACTTC. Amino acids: CASSLSRIQETQYF.

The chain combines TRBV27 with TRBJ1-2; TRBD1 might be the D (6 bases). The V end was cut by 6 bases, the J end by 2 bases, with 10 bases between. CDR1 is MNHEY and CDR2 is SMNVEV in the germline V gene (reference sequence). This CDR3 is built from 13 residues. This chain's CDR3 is CASSKTGNYGYTF. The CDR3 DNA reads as TGTGCCAGCAGCAAAACAGGGAACTATGGCTACACCTTC.

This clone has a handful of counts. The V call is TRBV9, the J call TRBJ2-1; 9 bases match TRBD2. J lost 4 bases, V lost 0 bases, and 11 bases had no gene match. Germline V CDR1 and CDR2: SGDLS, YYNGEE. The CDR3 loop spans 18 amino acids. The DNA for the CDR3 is TGTGCCAGCAGCGTAGATGGGACTAGCCGGGCCCTTTACAATGAGCAGTTCTTC. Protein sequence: CASSVDGTSRALYNEQFF.

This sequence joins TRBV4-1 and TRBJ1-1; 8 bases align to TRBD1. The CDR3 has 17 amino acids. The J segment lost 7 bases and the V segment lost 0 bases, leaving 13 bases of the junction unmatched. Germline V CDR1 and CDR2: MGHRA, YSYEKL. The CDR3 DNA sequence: TGCGCCAGCAGCCAAGATCGGTGGACAGGGAGGGGTCTTGAAGCTTTCTTT. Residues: CASSQDRWTGRGLEAFF.

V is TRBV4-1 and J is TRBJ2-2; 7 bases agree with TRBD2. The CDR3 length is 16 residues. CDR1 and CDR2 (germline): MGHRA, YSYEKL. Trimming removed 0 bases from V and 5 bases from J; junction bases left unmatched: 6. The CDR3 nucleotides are TGCGCCAGCAGCCAAGATTCCCGACTAGCTACCGGGGAGCTGTTTTTT. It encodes CASSQDSRLATGELFF.

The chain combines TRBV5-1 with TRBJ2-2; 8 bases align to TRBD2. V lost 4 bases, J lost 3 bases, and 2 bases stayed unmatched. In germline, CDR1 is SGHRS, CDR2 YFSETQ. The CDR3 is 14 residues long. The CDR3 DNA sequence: TGCGCCAGCAGCCCGGGGGGGGACACCGGGGAGCTGTTTTTT. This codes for CASSPGGDTGELFF.

The CDR3 region has the DNA TGCGCCAGCAGCCTGAGGAGGGACACTGAAGCTTTCTTT. It codes for CASSLRRDTEAFF. This rearrangement joins TRBV5-1 to TRBJ1-1; D is ambiguous. Germline V lookup: CDR1 SGHRS, CDR2 YFSETQ. The V end lost 4 bases, the J end lost 3 bases, and 10 bases lay between the germline ends. There are 13 residues in the CDR3. The full variable domain, with the rest looked up from reference TRBV5-1 and TRBJ1-1, is KAGVTQTPRYLIKTRGQQVTLSCSPISGHRSVSWYQQTPGQGLQFLFEYFSETQRNKGNFPGRFSGRQFSNSRSEMNVSTLELGDSALYLCASSLRRDTEAFFGQGTRLTVV.

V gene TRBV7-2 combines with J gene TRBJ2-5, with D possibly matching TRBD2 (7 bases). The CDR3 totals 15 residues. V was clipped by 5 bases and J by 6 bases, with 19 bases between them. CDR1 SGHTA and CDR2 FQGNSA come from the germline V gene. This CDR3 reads CASSPFGGGTQTQYF. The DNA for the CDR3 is TGTGCCAGCAGCCCGTTTGGGGGGGGCACACAGACCCAGTACTTC.

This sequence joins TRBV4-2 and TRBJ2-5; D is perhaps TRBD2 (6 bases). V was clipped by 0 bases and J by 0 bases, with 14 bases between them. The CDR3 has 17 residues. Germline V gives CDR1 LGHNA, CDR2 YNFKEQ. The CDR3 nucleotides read TGTGCCAGCAGCCAAGATTGGCGCGGGGCCTACCAAGAGACCCAGTACTTC. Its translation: CASSQDWRGAYQETQYF.

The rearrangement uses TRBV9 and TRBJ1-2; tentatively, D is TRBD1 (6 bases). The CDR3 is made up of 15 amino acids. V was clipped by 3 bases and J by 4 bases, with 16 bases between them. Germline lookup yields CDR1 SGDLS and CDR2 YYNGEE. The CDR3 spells CASSERVDSFYGYTF. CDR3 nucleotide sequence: TGTGCCAGCAGCGAGAGGGTGGACAGCTTCTATGGCTACACCTTC.

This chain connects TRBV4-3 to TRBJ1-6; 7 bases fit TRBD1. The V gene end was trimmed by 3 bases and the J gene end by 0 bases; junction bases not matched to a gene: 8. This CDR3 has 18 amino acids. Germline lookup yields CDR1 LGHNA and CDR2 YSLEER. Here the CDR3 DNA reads TGCGCCAGCAGCCAGGGGACAGTTATGAGCTCCTATAATTCACCCCTCCACTTT. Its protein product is CASSQGTVMSSYNSPLHF.

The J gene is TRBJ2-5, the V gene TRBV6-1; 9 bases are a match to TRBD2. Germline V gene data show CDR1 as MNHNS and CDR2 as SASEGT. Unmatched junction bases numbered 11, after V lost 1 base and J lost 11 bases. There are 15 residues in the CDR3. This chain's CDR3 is CASSEVVAGAGEQYF. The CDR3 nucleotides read TGTGCCAGCAGTGAAGTAGTAGCGGGGGCTGGGGAGCAGTACTTC.

The CDR3: CASSVEWANTEAFF. CDR3 nucleotide sequence: TGTGCCAGCAGCGTGGAATGGGCGAACACTGAAGCTTTCTTT. The chain links TRBV9 to TRBJ1-1; D is undetermined. CDR3 length: 14 amino acids. V was pared by 2 bases and J by 1 base, with 9 bases between. Germline CDR1 SGDLS, CDR2 YYNGEE.

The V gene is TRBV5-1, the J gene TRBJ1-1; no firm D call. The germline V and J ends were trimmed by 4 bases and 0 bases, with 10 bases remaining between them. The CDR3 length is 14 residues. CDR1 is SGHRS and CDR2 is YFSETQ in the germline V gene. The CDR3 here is CASSVNSLNTEAFF. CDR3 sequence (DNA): TGCGCCAGCAGCGTAAACAGCTTGAACACTGAAGCTTTCTTT.

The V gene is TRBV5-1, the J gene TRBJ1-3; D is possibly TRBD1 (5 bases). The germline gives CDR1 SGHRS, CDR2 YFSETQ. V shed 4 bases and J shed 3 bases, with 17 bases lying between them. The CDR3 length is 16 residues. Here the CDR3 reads CASSLDDSTGGNTIYF. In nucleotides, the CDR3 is TGCGCCAGCAGCCTGGACGACAGCACGGGTGGAAACACCATATATTTT.

Here the CDR3 DNA reads TGTGCCAGCAGTTCTAACTCAGGGGGCACAGATACGCAGTATTTT. Translated: CASSSNSGGTDTQYF. The V gene is TRBV27, the J gene TRBJ2-3; possibly TRBD1 for D (6 bases). Per the germline V gene, CDR1 is MNHEY and CDR2 is SMNVEV (reference sequence). V shed 4 bases and J shed 1 base, with 12 bases lying between them. The CDR3 is made up of 15 amino acids.

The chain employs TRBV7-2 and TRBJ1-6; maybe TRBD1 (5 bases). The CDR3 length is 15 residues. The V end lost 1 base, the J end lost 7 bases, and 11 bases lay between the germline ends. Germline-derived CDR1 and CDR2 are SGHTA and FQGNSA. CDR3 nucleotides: TGTGCCAGCAGCTTAGTCAGGGCAACCAATTCACCCCTCCACTTT. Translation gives CASSLVRATNSPLHF.

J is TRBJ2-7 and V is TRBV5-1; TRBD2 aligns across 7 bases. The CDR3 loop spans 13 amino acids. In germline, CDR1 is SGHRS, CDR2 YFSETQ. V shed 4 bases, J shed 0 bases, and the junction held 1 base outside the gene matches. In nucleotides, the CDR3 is TGCGCCAGCAGCGGCGGGGGCTCCTACGAGCAGTACTTC. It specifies CASSGGGSYEQYF.

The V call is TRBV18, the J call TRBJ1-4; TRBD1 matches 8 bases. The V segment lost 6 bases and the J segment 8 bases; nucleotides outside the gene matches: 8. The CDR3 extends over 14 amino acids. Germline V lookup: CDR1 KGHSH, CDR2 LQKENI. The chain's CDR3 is CASSPTGAGEKLFF. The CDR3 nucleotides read TGTGCCAGCTCGCCGACAGGGGCGGGGGAAAAACTGTTTTTT.

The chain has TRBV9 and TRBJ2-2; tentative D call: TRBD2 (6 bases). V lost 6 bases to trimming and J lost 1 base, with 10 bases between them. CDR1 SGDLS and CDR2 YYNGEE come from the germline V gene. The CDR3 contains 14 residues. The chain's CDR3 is CASTKEGNTGELFF. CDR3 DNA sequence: TGTGCCAGCACTAAGGAGGGGAACACCGGGGAGCTGTTTTTT.

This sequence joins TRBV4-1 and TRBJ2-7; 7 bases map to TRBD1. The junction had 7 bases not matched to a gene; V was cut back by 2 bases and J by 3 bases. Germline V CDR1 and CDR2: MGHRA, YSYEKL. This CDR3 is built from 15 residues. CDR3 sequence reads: CASSQNRGIHYEQYF. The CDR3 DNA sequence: TGCGCCAGCAGCCAAAACAGGGGAATTCACTACGAGCAGTACTTC.

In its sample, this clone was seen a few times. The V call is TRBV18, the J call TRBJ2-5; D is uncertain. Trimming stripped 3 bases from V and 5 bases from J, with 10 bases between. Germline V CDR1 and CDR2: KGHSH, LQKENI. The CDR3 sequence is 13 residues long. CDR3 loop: CASSPGDSETQYF. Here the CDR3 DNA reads TGTGCCAGCTCACCGGGCGATTCGGAGACCCAGTACTTC. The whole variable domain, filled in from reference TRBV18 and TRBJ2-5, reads NAGVMQNPRHLVRRRGQEARLRCSPMKGHSHVYWYRQLPEEGLKFMVYLQKENIIDESGMPKERFSAEFPKEGPSILRIQQVVRGDSAAYFCASSPGDSETQYFGPGTRLLVL.

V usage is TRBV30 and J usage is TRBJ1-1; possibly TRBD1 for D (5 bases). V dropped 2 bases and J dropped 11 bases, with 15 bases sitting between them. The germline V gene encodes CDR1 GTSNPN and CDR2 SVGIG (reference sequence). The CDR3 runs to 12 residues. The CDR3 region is CAWSRTGPGAFF. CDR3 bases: TGTGCCTGGAGTCGAACAGGTCCCGGGGCTTTCTTT.